This T cell receptor beta chain was identified during a study of CD8+ T cells in alopecia areata. Study conclusions and caveats: Amid tofacitinib therapy, many expanded lesional clones stayed present in scalp and blood. Administration of tofacitinib significantly diminished scalp clonality and expanded CD8+ clones within the top 100.

Treatment meaning: oral pan-JAK inhibitor, 5-10 mg twice daily. This CDR3 region has 17 residues. CDR1 SGHVS and CDR2 FQNEAQ come from the germline V gene. The trim removed 5 bases at V and 3 bases at J, leaving 11 bases unmatched. To note about this clone: The antigen remains unidentified.

Reverse transcribed after extraction, RNA yielded cDNA as the sequencing template. Only in-frame clones appear in the TCRdb table, and some are missing; sequencing was by immunoSEQ multiplex PCR. This table has roughly 200,000 clones, roughly 53% appearing once. The source was CD8+ T cells sorted from blood, collected at week 24, from a patient treated with tofacitinib. The sequence derives from a human donor with alopecia areata. The rearrangement links TRBV7-8 to TRBJ1-5, with TRBD1 matching over 9 bases. The CDR3, as DNA: TGTGCCAGCAGCCTCAATCCGGACAGGGGATACAATCAGCCCCAGCATTTT. This sequence encodes CASSLNPDRGYNQPQHF.